This record looks at one T cell receptor (beta chain) sequence and its context. Patients in Seattle were enrolled during active infection, then followed longitudinally. The data are from a study of blood T cell repertoires in COVID-19. Study context: The United States, Italy and Spain were the sources of the acute and convalescent COVID-19 samples. The cDNA or gDNA used as material had been derived from T cells, B-cell-depleted T cells, or PBMCs.

The CDR3 spans 16 residues. Germline values: CDR1 SGHTA, CDR2 FQGNSA. J gave up 7 bases and V 1 base, and 11 bases lay outside the gene matches. Original methodology: Reference gene primers were amplified, and this amplification served to estimate nucleated cell counts. Data came from immunoSEQ multiplex PCR; TCRdb stores just in-frame clones and leaves some out. V and J calls plus clone size are reproduced from that table; the DNA served to infer D and trimming. The profile shows 200,000 to 250,000 clones, 85% to 90% of them singletons. This chain uses TRBV7-2 with TRBJ2-3, with 7 bases lining up with TRBD1. Sequenced material: peripheral blood. This sequence originates from a woman aged 50 to 65 with COVID-19, enrolled during active disease. CDR3 sequence (DNA): TGTGCCAGCAGCTTAGTAGGGGACAGCTCGGGGCATACGCAGTATTTT. Its translation: CASSLVGDSSGHTQYF.